A selection of T cell receptor beta chains follows, all from one sample in a study of blood T cell repertoires in COVID-19. The data were produced by immunoSEQ multiplex PCR, yet TCRdb's version contains in-frame clones alone and is incomplete. This table has around 320,000 clones, around 85% appearing once. Source material: peripheral blood. The receptors were gathered from a human donor in a cohort sampled during active COVID-19. Both conserved end residues are part of each CDR3. Each record gives: D gene, clone size, J gene, V gene, CDR3 protein, CDR3 DNA. D genes are given only for firm matches. Clone size is stated in some rows and not others, as once, few, many or a class when expanded.

>.|.|TRBJ1-1|TRBV12-3/TRBV12-4
CASTTGGGRAFF
TGTGCCAGCACCACTGGGGGGGGGCGGGCTTTCTTT
>.|.|TRBJ2-7|TRBV25-1
CASSEIYEQYF
TGTGCCAGCAGTGAAATATACGAGCAGTACTTC
>.|.|TRBJ1-5|TRBV4-1
CASSQDVNRESNQPQHF
TGCGCCAGCAGCCAAGATGTAAACAGGGAGAGCAATCAGCCCCAGCATTTT
>TRBD2|.|TRBJ2-1|TRBV3-1/TRBV3-2
CASSLLSGGLENEQFF
TGTGCCAGCAGCCTTCTTAGCGGGGGGCTGGAGAATGAGCAGTTCTTC
>TRBD1|.|TRBJ1-5|TRBV6-5
CASMGPGGNQPQHF
TGTGCCAGCATGGGCCCAGGGGGGAATCAGCCCCAGCATTTT
>TRBD1|.|TRBJ1-6|TRBV27
CASSRTGGRNSPLHF
TGTGCCAGCAGTCGGACAGGGGGCCGTAATTCACCCCTCCACTTT
>.|.|TRBJ2-2|TRBV28
CAGRGPGTGELFF
TGTGCCGGACGCGGGCCGGGCACCGGGGAGCTGTTTTTT
>.|few|TRBJ1-1|TRBV2
CATVQAFF
TGTGCCACCGTACAGGCTTTCTTT
>TRBD1|.|TRBJ1-2|TRBV10-3
CAISWATGASNYGYTF
TGTGCCATCAGTTGGGCGACAGGGGCCTCTAACTATGGCTACACCTTC
>TRBD1|.|TRBJ1-1|TRBV25-1
CASSGHRGTAEAFF
TGTGCCAGCAGCGGACACAGGGGGACGGCTGAAGCTTTCTTT
>TRBD2|.|TRBJ2-6|TRBV5-6
CASSGGLAGAVWVLTF
TGTGCCAGCAGCGGGGGACTAGCGGGGGCCGTTTGGGTCCTGACTTTC
>TRBD2|.|TRBJ2-1|TRBV19
CASSRLAGEQFF
TGTGCCAGTAGTAGACTAGCCGGGGAGCAGTTCTTC
>.|.|TRBJ1-4|TRBV15
CATSRSAGAHEKLFF
TGTGCCACCAGCAGGTCCGCGGGGGCCCATGAAAAACTGTTTTTT
>TRBD1|.|TRBJ1-2|TRBV2
CASSPGTVVNYGYTF
TGTGCCAGCAGTCCCGGGACAGTTGTTAACTATGGCTACACCTTC
>.|.|TRBJ2-2|TRBV9
CASSPRLVPGELFF
TGTGCCAGCAGCCCCCGACTAGTTCCGGGGGAGCTGTTTTTT
>TRBD1|.|TRBJ2-7|TRBV6-5
CASSSGTGPAEQYF
TGTGCCAGCAGCTCCGGGACAGGGCCGGCCGAGCAGTACTTC
>TRBD1|.|TRBJ1-2|TRBV7-8
CASSTRTGPNTF
TGTGCCAGCAGCACGCGGACAGGGCCGAACACCTTC
>TRBD1|.|TRBJ1-6|TRBV7-2
CASSSRQGYNSPLHF
TGTGCCAGCAGCTCTAGACAGGGGTATAATTCACCCCTCCACTTT
>.|.|TRBJ2-7|TRBV18
CASSNRDTGGEQYF
TGTGCCAGCTCCAACCGGGACACCGGAGGCGAGCAGTACTTC
>TRBD1|.|TRBJ2-1|TRBV6-5
CASRDRDRGVNEQFF
TGTGCCAGCAGAGACCGGGACAGGGGTGTCAATGAGCAGTTCTTC
>.|.|TRBJ2-7|TRBV12-3/TRBV12-4
CASSLTGSYEQYF
TGTGCCAGCAGCTTAACAGGGAGCTACGAGCAGTACTTC
>.|.|TRBJ1-4|TRBV7-6
CASSLAAATNEKLFF
TGTGCCAGCAGCTTGGCTGCGGCAACTAATGAAAAACTGTTTTTT
>.|.|TRBJ1-3|TRBV6-5
CASSYADTIYF
TGTGCCAGCAGTTATGCGGACACCATATATTTT
>.|once|TRBJ2-3|TRBV6-6
CASRTTSLIDTQYF
TGTGCCAGCAGGACGACTAGTTTGATAGATACGCAGTATTTT
>TRBD1|once|TRBJ1-5|TRBV4-1
CASSQDRAQGTNQPQHF
TGCGCCAGCAGCCAAGATCGCGCACAGGGGACTAATCAGCCCCAGCATTTT
>.|.|TRBJ1-6|TRBV10-2
CASVDYGNSPLHF
TGCGCCAGCGTAGACTACGGCAATTCACCCCTCCACTTT
>.|.|TRBJ2-7|TRBV9
CASSVDYVVGSDEQYF
TGTGCCAGCAGCGTAGACTATGTGGTGGGTAGTGACGAGCAGTACTTC
>TRBD1|.|TRBJ1-3|TRBV10-3
CAISESGTGVLSGNTIYF
TGTGCCATCAGTGAGAGTGGGACAGGGGTTCTCTCTGGAAACACCATATATTTT
>.|.|TRBJ1-5|TRBV30
CAWSWTVNQPQHF
TGTGCCTGGAGTTGGACAGTCAATCAGCCCCAGCATTTT
>TRBD1|.|TRBJ1-2|TRBV30
CAWKTQGAQGYTF
TGTGCCTGGAAGACACAGGGGGCGCAGGGCTACACCTTC
>.|.|TRBJ1-1|TRBV3-1/TRBV3-2
CASSQGGLTEAFF
TGTGCCAGCAGCCAAGGAGGGCTCACTGAAGCTTTCTTT
>TRBD2|.|TRBJ2-2|TRBV6-1
CASSELAGGNTGELFF
TGTGCCAGCAGTGAACTAGCGGGGGGGAACACCGGGGAGCTGTTTTTT
>.|.|TRBJ2-2|TRBV27
CASSYFGAGVTGELFF
TGTGCCAGCAGTTATTTTGGAGCAGGGGTCACCGGGGAGCTGTTTTTT
>TRBD2|.|TRBJ2-1|TRBV5-4
CASSITSGGSNEQFF
TGTGCCAGCAGTATAACTAGCGGGGGTTCAAATGAGCAGTTCTTC
>.|.|TRBJ1-2|TRBV19
CASNLLTGGGYTF
TGTGCCAGTAACCTTCTTACCGGCGGGGGCTACACCTTC
>.|.|TRBJ2-3|TRBV5-5
CASSFGRGTDTQYF
TGTGCCAGCAGCTTTGGCAGGGGTACAGATACGCAGTATTTT
>TRBD2|.|TRBJ2-7|TRBV29-1
CSVVASGAYEQYF
TGCAGCGTTGTCGCTAGCGGGGCCTACGAGCAGTACTTC
>.|.|TRBJ1-5|TRBV12-5
CASGLGQAINQPQHF
TGTGCTAGTGGTTTGGGCCAAGCTATCAATCAGCCCCAGCATTTT
>.|.|TRBJ1-4|TRBV19
CASSIEGATATNEKLFF
TGTGCCAGTAGTATAGAGGGGGCGACTGCAACTAATGAAAAACTGTTTTTT
>TRBD1|.|TRBJ2-7|TRBV9
CASSASGGSSYEQYF
TGTGCCAGCAGCGCCTCAGGGGGTAGCTCCTACGAGCAGTACTTC
>.|.|TRBJ1-1|TRBV3-1/TRBV3-2
CASSPPGRPHTEAFF
TGTGCCAGCAGCCCCCCCGGGAGGCCACACACTGAAGCTTTCTTT
>.|once|TRBJ2-7|TRBV2
CASNTGTIYEQYF
TGTGCCAGCAATACCGGGACAATCTACGAGCAGTACTTC
>.|.|TRBJ2-7|TRBV29-1
CSVDQGGATSVQYF
TGCAGCGTGGACCAAGGCGGGGCAACAAGCGTGCAGTACTTC
>TRBD1|.|TRBJ1-5|TRBV10-3
CAISEEATGSNQPQHF
TGTGCCATCAGTGAAGAGGCGACAGGGAGTAATCAGCCCCAGCATTTT
>TRBD2|.|TRBJ2-7|TRBV5-1
CASSRGELSYEQYF
TGCGCCAGCTCCCGGGGGGAGCTCTCCTACGAGCAGTACTTC
>TRBD2|.|TRBJ2-1|TRBV27
CASHPGGSYNEQFF
TGTGCCAGCCACCCGGGGGGATCCTACAATGAGCAGTTCTTC
>.|.|TRBJ2-5|TRBV10-3
CAISDGPAGETQYF
TGTGCCATCAGTGATGGACCAGCAGGGGAGACCCAGTACTTC
>TRBD2|.|TRBJ2-1|TRBV5-4
CASSREGGVYEQFF
TGTGCCAGCAGCCGGGAGGGGGGGGTTTATGAGCAGTTCTTC
>.|.|TRBJ2-4|TRBV29-1
CSVGTDTLAKNIQYF
TGCAGCGTTGGGACAGACACTTTAGCCAAAAACATTCAGTACTTC
>.|once|TRBJ2-2|TRBV7-3
CASSPLRVQRTGELFF
TGTGCCAGCAGCCCCCTTCGAGTCCAGCGGACCGGGGAGCTGTTTTTT
>TRBD1|.|TRBJ2-1|TRBV2
CASSEGQGVDNEQFF
TGTGCCAGCAGTGAAGGACAGGGGGTCGACAATGAGCAGTTCTTC
>TRBD1|once|TRBJ1-1|TRBV7-2
CASSLVAQGVSEAFF
TGTGCCAGCAGCTTAGTCGCCCAGGGGGTCTCTGAAGCTTTCTTT
>TRBD2|.|TRBJ2-1|TRBV3-1/TRBV3-2
CASSQDSGGYEQFF
TGTGCCAGCAGCCAAGATAGCGGGGGTTATGAGCAGTTCTTC
>TRBD2|.|TRBJ2-3|TRBV6-5
CASSIRGETDTQYF
TGTGCCAGCAGTATTCGGGGGGAGACAGATACGCAGTATTTT
>.|.|TRBJ1-2|TRBV24-1
CATSEAGLNGYTF
TGTGCCACCAGTGAGGCCGGGTTGAATGGCTACACCTTC
>TRBD1|.|TRBJ2-3|TRBV12-5
CASGLRGGQGSTDTQYF
TGTGCTAGTGGTTTGAGGGGTGGACAGGGGAGCACAGATACGCAGTATTTT
>.|.|TRBJ2-2|TRBV5-1
CASSLALANTGELFF
TGCGCCAGCAGCTTGGCACTGGCGAACACCGGGGAGCTGTTTTTT
>TRBD1|.|TRBJ1-4|TRBV19
CASSMDRVTNEKLFF
TGTGCCAGTAGTATGGACAGGGTCACTAATGAAAAACTGTTTTTT
>.|.|TRBJ1-1|TRBV7-9
CASSSRGGDTEAFF
TGTGCCAGCAGCTCTCGTGGAGGGGACACTGAAGCTTTCTTT
>.|many|TRBJ2-1|TRBV6-6
CASSYVVGTLQFF
TGTGCCAGCAGTTACGTTGTCGGGACACTGCAGTTCTTC